The sequence of this TCR beta chain was determined in a study of response to subunit inactivated influenza vaccine. This clonotype was detected ten times or more. Trimming shortened V by 3 bases and J by 1 base, and 9 bases separated the two germline ends. There are 14 residues in the CDR3. In TCRdb, the RT-PCR reads were re-called with MiXCR into one record per CDR3 protein. The table lists 500,000 or so distinct CDR3 sequences, more than 15% of them singletons. Here the sequenced sample was CD4+ T cells sorted from PBMCs, taken around 25 months after vaccination. This TCR came from a man between 45 and 75 years old who received an inactivated influenza vaccine. The chain employs TRBV12-3 or TRBV12-4 and TRBJ2-5; no clear D. For the CDR3, the DNA is TGTGCCAGCAGTTTGCGCCTGATCCAAGAGACCCAGTACTTC. It yields the protein CASSLRLIQETQYF.